Below, 31 T cell receptor beta chains from the same sample are listed, as sequenced in a study of PD-L1 blockade in urothelial cancer. The time point denotes: peripheral blood 6 weeks after treatment start. Sequenced by immunoSEQ multiplex PCR; TCRdb stores in-frame clones only, minus some. The data show about 120,000 clones, around 89% seen once. The sample was PBMCs, taken around atezolizumab (anti-PD-L1) treatment. These receptors all come from a man aged 55 to 70 with urothelial cancer.

The chain carries TRBV29-1 and TRBJ2-7; D ambiguous. Between the trimmed V and J ends, which lost 5 bases and 6 bases, there was a span of 8 bases. Germline assignment: CDR1 SQVTM and CDR2 ANQGSEA. The CDR3 is 10 residues long. The chain's CDR3 is CSVKSSEQYF. CDR3 in DNA: TGCAGCGTTAAAAGTAGCGAGCAGTACTTC.

The rearrangement links TRBV5-6 to TRBJ1-1; D might be TRBD1 (5 bases). The CDR3 contains 16 residues. Trimming took 4 bases from V and 5 from J, leaving 21 bases between them. Germline CDR1 is SGHDT and CDR2 is YYEEEE. This CDR3 is CASSLGFIGVGTEAFF. The CDR3 DNA is TGTGCCAGCAGCCTCGGATTTATAGGGGTTGGAACTGAAGCTTTCTTT. The full variable domain, in which reference TRBV5-6 and TRBJ1-1 provide the parts outside the CDR3, is DAGVTQSPTHLIKTRGQQVTLRCSPKSGHDTVSWYQQALGQGPQFIFQYYEEEERQRGNFPDRFSGHQFPNYSSELNVNALLLGDSALYLCASSLGFIGVGTEAFFGQGTRLTVV.

The chain links TRBV4-1 to TRBJ1-4, with 9 positions matching TRBD1. Germline loops: CDR1 MGHRA, CDR2 YSYEKL. V trimming: 0 bases; J trimming: 7 bases; junction bases outside the gene matches: 21. CDR3 length: 21 amino acids. CDR3 in amino acids: CASSQDPPGQGARGQIEKLFF. CDR3 bases: TGCGCCAGCAGCCAAGACCCTCCGGGACAGGGAGCCCGAGGCCAGATTGAAAAACTGTTTTTT.

In nucleotides, the CDR3 is TGTGCCAGCAGTGGACTAGCGGGAGTGGGGTACGAGCAGTACTTC. Amino acids: CASSGLAGVGYEQYF. The rearrangement joins TRBV2 to TRBJ2-7; TRBD2 agrees at 12 bases. CDR1 and CDR2 from the germline V gene are SNHLY and FYNNEI. J was trimmed by 4 bases and V by 4 bases; bases with no gene match: 5. The CDR3 loop spans 15 amino acids. Together with reference TRBV2 and TRBJ2-7, the CDR3 gives the full variable domain: EPEVTQTPSHQVTQMGQEVILRCVPISNHLYFYWYRQILGQKVEFLVSFYNNEISEKSEIFDDQFSVERPDGSNFTLKIRSTKLEDSAMYFCASSGLAGVGYEQYFGPGTRLTVT.

V is TRBV9 and J is TRBJ2-7; TRBD2 aligns across 8 bases. The CDR3 consists of 15 residues. CDR1 and CDR2 from the germline V gene are SGDLS and YYNGEE. V lost 4 bases and J lost 5; bases outside the gene matches: 11. CDR3 in DNA: TGTGCCAGCAGCCTCAGCAGCGGGGGATTCCACGAGCAGTACTTC. It is translated as CASSLSSGGFHEQYF.

This chain uses TRBV2 with TRBJ2-3; a possible D gene is TRBD1 (5 bases). Germline-derived CDR1 and CDR2 are SNHLY and FYNNEI. The V end was cut by 7 bases, the J end by 5 bases, with 13 bases between. This CDR3 has 13 amino acids. The CDR3 sequence is CASKAGFGDTQYF. CDR3 DNA sequence: TGTGCCAGCAAGGCAGGGTTTGGAGATACGCAGTATTTT.

The chain couples TRBV6-5 to TRBJ2-1, with 8 bases fitting TRBD2. With V trimmed by 4 bases and J by 6 bases, 2 bases remained unmatched. The CDR3 consists of 13 residues. CDR1 is MNHEY, CDR2 SVGAGI, per germline. CDR3 loop: CASSFGLANEQFF. The CDR3 DNA reads as TGTGCCAGCAGTTTCGGACTAGCCAATGAGCAGTTCTTC.

This rearrangement joins TRBV30 to TRBJ1-3; 9 nucleotides align to TRBD1. The CDR3 extends over 15 amino acids. V shed 0 bases and J 3 bases; nucleotides not matched to a gene: 3. Per the germline V gene, CDR1 is GTSNPN and CDR2 is SVGIG (reference sequence). As DNA, the CDR3 is TGTGCCTGGAGTGTACTGACAGGGGGTGGAAACACCATATATTTT. As protein: CAWSVLTGGGNTIYF. The full variable domain, rest sourced from reference TRBV30 and TRBJ1-3, is SQTIHQWPATLVQPVGSPLSLECTVEGTSNPNLYWYRQAAGRGLQLLFYSVGIGQISSEVPQNLSASRPQDRQFILSSKKLLLSDSGFYLCAWSVLTGGGNTIYFGEGSWLTVV.

The chain uses TRBV4-1 and TRBJ2-3; 8 nucleotides line up with TRBD1. Germline V gene lookup returns CDR1 MGHRA and CDR2 YSYEKL. V lost 0 bases to trimming and J lost 6 bases; unmatched junction nucleotides: 11. The CDR3 has 17 amino acids. CDR3 DNA sequence: TGCGCCAGCAGCCAAGAATCTGGACAGGGAATGTTGGATACGCAGTATTTT. Protein: CASSQESGQGMLDTQYF.

This chain connects TRBV18 to TRBJ2-1; 8 positions match TRBD1. Germline V lookup: CDR1 KGHSH, CDR2 LQKENI. Germline trimming cut 5 bases from V and 6 bases from J; bases unmatched to any gene: 3. This CDR3 is built from 13 residues. CDR3 protein: CASSVDRVNEQFF. CDR3 sequence (DNA): TGTGCCAGCTCAGTGGACAGGGTCAATGAGCAGTTCTTC.

This clone was detected only a few times. The J gene is TRBJ1-3, the V gene TRBV5-1, with D perhaps matching TRBD1 (5 bases). Trimming cost V 4 bases and J 2 bases, with 10 bases left between them. Germline-derived CDR1 and CDR2 are SGHRS and YFSETQ. CDR3 length: 14 amino acids. The CDR3 DNA reads TGCGCCAGCAGCAGGGGTGAGGCTGGAAACACCATATATTTT. Amino acids: CASSRGEAGNTIYF.

This clone is a singleton in its sample. The gene calls are TRBV4-2 and TRBJ1-6; D may be TRBD1 (6 bases). The CDR3 has 17 amino acids. CDR1 is LGHNA and CDR2 is YNFKEQ in the germline V gene. The V gene lost 0 bases and the J gene lost 8 bases, with 17 bases spanning the gap. Here the CDR3 DNA reads TGTGCCAGCAGCCAAGATTTATTGGGGGCATTACATTCACCCCTCCACTTT. It translates to CASSQDLLGALHSPLHF.

This chain connects TRBV6-1 to TRBJ2-1; a possible D gene is TRBD1 (6 bases). The CDR3 consists of 10 residues. The germline V gene has CDR1 MNHNS and CDR2 SASEGT. Between the trimmed V and J ends, which lost 10 bases and 10 bases, there was a span of 11 bases. Here the CDR3 reads CATSQGEQFF. In nucleotides, the CDR3 is TGTGCCACCTCCCAGGGGGAGCAGTTCTTC.

This sequence joins TRBV6-5 and TRBJ2-5; a possible D gene is TRBD2 (6 bases). The V end was cut by 7 bases, the J end by 7 bases, with 22 bases between. Germline V CDR1 and CDR2: MNHEY, SVGAGI. This CDR3 comprises 15 residues. Here the CDR3 reads CASTLSGGGYGTQYF. The CDR3 DNA follows: TGTGCCAGCACCTTATCTGGGGGAGGTTATGGGACCCAGTACTTC.

This clone was observed a single time. The chain carries TRBV9 and TRBJ1-1; D gene uncertain. The CDR3 extends over 13 amino acids. Germline assignment: CDR1 SGDLS and CDR2 YYNGEE. Trimming took 0 bases from V and 5 from J, leaving 8 bases between them. Written as DNA, the CDR3 is TGTGCCAGCAGCGTAGAATGGAGGACTGAAGCTTTCTTT. It is translated as CASSVEWRTEAFF.

The V gene is TRBV10-3, the J gene TRBJ2-3; 8 bases agree with TRBD2. Germline V CDR1 and CDR2: ENHRY, SYGVKD. The J segment lost 1 base and the V segment lost 0 bases, leaving 3 bases of the junction unmatched. The CDR3 extends over 16 amino acids. For the CDR3, the DNA is TGTGCCATCAGTGAGTCGGGGCGGGGGGGCACAGATACGCAGTATTTT. Its translation is CAISESGRGGTDTQYF.

The chain combines TRBV2 with TRBJ2-7; a weak D match, TRBD1 (5 bases). The CDR3 consists of 12 residues. The V and J ends lost 6 bases and 6 bases respectively, with 12 bases between them. Per germline, CDR1 SNHLY and CDR2 FYNNEI. CDR3 in amino acids: CASSPDSGEQYF. DNA of the CDR3: TGTGCCAGCAGCCCAGACAGTGGCGAGCAGTACTTC.

This clone was recorded a few times. The chain is built from TRBV2 and TRBJ1-2; D is uncertain. The CDR3 contains 12 residues. Germline-derived CDR1 and CDR2 are SNHLY and FYNNEI. Trimming cost V 7 bases and J 7 bases, with 13 bases left between them. The CDR3 bases are TGTGCCAGCAACGGGGAGGTGGGTGGCTACACCTTC. Translation: CASNGEVGGYTF.

The chain recombines TRBV5-1 with TRBJ1-3; TRBD1 might be the D (6 bases). The CDR3 has 14 residues. From germline, CDR1 is SGHRS and CDR2 YFSETQ. Deletions cut 5 bases from V and 1 base from J, with 10 bases between. The CDR3 DNA reads TGCGCCAGCAGTTCAGGGACATCTGGAAACACCATATATTTT. Protein: CASSSGTSGNTIYF.

The chain combines TRBV6-6 with TRBJ2-5; no reliable D call. The CDR3 length is 12 residues. V lost 7 bases to trimming and J lost 5 bases, with 11 bases between them. Germline V CDR1 and CDR2: MNHNY, SVGAGI (reference sequence). For the CDR3, the DNA is TGTGCCAGCAACACCCCCGGGGAGACCCAGTACTTC. Translated: CASNTPGETQYF.

The chain links TRBV4-3 to TRBJ1-6, with D possibly being TRBD1 (5 bases). V was pared by 1 base and J by 8 bases, with 9 bases between. The germline gives CDR1 LGHNA, CDR2 YSLEER. This CDR3 is built from 14 residues. As DNA, the CDR3 is TGCGCCAGCAGCCAAGGCAGGGTGGATTCACCCCTCCACTTT. The encoded protein is CASSQGRVDSPLHF.

The chain is built from TRBV5-1 and TRBJ2-1; weak D call: TRBD2 (6 bases). The V end was cut by 5 bases, the J end by 5 bases, with 11 bases between. The CDR3 consists of 13 residues. The V gene's germline CDR1 is SGHRS and CDR2 YFSETQ. The chain's CDR3 is CASSMGGDNEQFF. CDR3 DNA sequence: TGCGCCAGCAGTATGGGAGGCGACAATGAGCAGTTCTTC.

This sequence joins TRBV6-5 and TRBJ1-5; a possible D gene is TRBD1 (5 bases). Germline CDR1 MNHEY, CDR2 SVGAGI. Trimming removed 2 bases from V and 6 bases from J, with 11 bases in between. CDR3 length equals 14 residues. CDR3 region: CASSYGGASQPQHF. CDR3 DNA sequence: TGTGCCAGCAGTTACGGAGGGGCGAGTCAGCCCCAGCATTTT.

The J gene is TRBJ2-6, the V gene TRBV15; a possible D gene is TRBD2 (6 bases). V lost 5 bases and J lost 0, with 14 bases in between. Per the germline V gene, CDR1 is LNHNV and CDR2 is YYDKDF (reference sequence). This CDR3 comprises 17 residues. The CDR3 region has the DNA TGTGCCACCAGCTGGCCGGGACTGACCTCTGGGGCCAACGTCCTGACTTTC. This sequence encodes CATSWPGLTSGANVLTF.

This clone occurred once. CDR3 DNA: TGTGCCAGCAGCCGGATGGGGGGTCGGGGGGCGCACACTGAAGCTTTCTTT. It yields the protein CASSRMGGRGAHTEAFF. The J gene is TRBJ1-1, the V gene TRBV4-2; D perhaps matches TRBD1 (6 bases). Germline V gene data show CDR1 as LGHNA and CDR2 as YNFKEQ. The CDR3 is made up of 17 amino acids. V lost 4 bases, J lost 3 bases, and 21 bases lay in between.

This chain uses TRBV11-2 with TRBJ2-7; D possibly corresponds to TRBD1 (6 bases). The CDR3 consists of 16 residues. V gave up 3 bases and J gave up 0 bases, with 15 bases separating them. Germline V gene sequence: CDR1 SGHAT, CDR2 FQNNGV. The CDR3 is CASSFLQGEGSYEQYF. DNA for the CDR3: TGTGCCAGCAGCTTCTTACAGGGAGAGGGCTCCTACGAGCAGTACTTC.

This clone appeared once. The CDR3 DNA is TGTGCCAGCAGTCTTCCACCCCAGAAACGGAGCACTGAAGCTTTCTTT. Translation: CASSLPPQKRSTEAFF. The chain uses TRBV28 and TRBJ1-1; no firm D call. V shed 5 bases and J shed 4 bases, with 20 bases lying between them. The CDR3 contains 16 residues. CDR1 and CDR2 (germline): MDHEN, SYDVKM. The whole variable domain, remainder taken from reference TRBV28 and TRBJ1-1, is DVKVTQSSRYLVKRTGEKVFLECVQDMDHENMFWYRQDPGLGLRLIYFSYDVKMKEKGDIPEGYSVSREKKERFSLILESASTNQTSMYLCASSLPPQKRSTEAFFGQGTRLTVV.

The V and J genes are TRBV5-6 and TRBJ2-3; possible D gene TRBD2, 6 bases. CDR1 is SGHDT, CDR2 YYEEEE, per germline. The V end was cut by 3 bases, the J end by 4 bases, with 6 bases between. This CDR3 contains 12 residues. CDR3 nucleotides: TGTGCCAGCAGCTCGGGGGCAGATACGCAGTATTTT. Translation gives CASSSGADTQYF.

J is TRBJ2-7 and V is TRBV28; D is unresolved. Germline V gene lookup returns CDR1 MDHEN and CDR2 SYDVKM. CDR3 size: 13 residues. The V gene lost 5 bases and the J gene lost 0 bases, with 8 bases spanning the gap. The CDR3 DNA follows: TGTGCCAGCAGTCTTTCGAGCTCCTACGAGCAGTACTTC. This codes for CASSLSSSYEQYF.

At least ten counts were recorded for this clone. V and J are TRBV6-1 and TRBJ2-5; weak D call: TRBD2 (5 bases). The CDR3 contains 13 residues. Per germline, CDR1 MNHNS and CDR2 SASEGT. With 4 bases removed from V and 7 bases from J, the gap between germline ends came to 13 bases. The CDR3 DNA reads as TGTGCCAGCAGTGGGACTGGCTCAGCGACCCAGTACTTC. Its protein product is CASSGTGSATQYF.

This chain joins TRBV11-1 and TRBJ1-3; D uncertain. The germline V and J ends were trimmed by 4 bases and 3 bases, with 10 bases remaining between them. There are 14 residues in the CDR3. Germline V gives CDR1 SGHAT, CDR2 FQDESV (reference sequence). Written as DNA, the CDR3 is TGTGCCAGCAGCTCCCTCGCGGATGGAAACACCATATATTTT. Residues: CASSSLADGNTIYF.